The source of this T cell receptor beta chain is a study of T cells after yellow fever vaccination (dated by TCRdb to about 2019). Background for the entire study: The SMART-Seq v4 Ultra Low Input RNA kit was used to prepare libraries from fractions with low cell numbers. To follow T-cell clones before and after both primary and booster YFV17D yellow fever vaccination, bulk TCR alpha and beta repertoires underwent longitudinal sequencing. The cohort comprised two healthy male donors, one aged 18 to 30 and one aged 30 to 40 years. Blood was drawn at multiple timepoints before and after primary and secondary immunization, with bulk PBMC replicates and cell subsets isolated. General study outcomes and caveats: Compared with the primary T-cell response, the secondary T-cell response was faster but weaker, reaching its peak on day 5 rather than on day 15. A small share of clonotypes occurred in both CD4 and CD8 compartments, likely arising from convergent recombination. The study included only two donors, which limits how far the findings can be generalized. Computational filtering was required because FACS-sorted repertoires could contain abundant contaminating clonotypes from the bulk population. After the booster, most clones that had expanded after primary vaccination were detected again (roughly 96% of CD4 and around 88% of CD8), suggesting broad maintenance of memory.

TCR cDNA was synthesized by 5'RACE template switching, which introduced a universal primer site and unique molecular identifiers. Priming of cDNA synthesis was performed from both the TCR alpha and TCR beta constant segments. Library amplification used two PCR steps, and the second PCR step added sample barcodes and sequencing adapters. Libraries were sequenced on Illumina HiSeq 2500 (2x100 bp) or NovaSeq (2x150 bp). The authors' analysis ran thus. MIGEC was used to demultiplex reads and collapse the reads into UMI consensus sequences, and MiXCR was used for V(D)J alignment. Clonotypes responding to the vaccine were identified with edgeR on replicate PBMC samples, with the criteria of FDR below 0.01 and a log2 fold change above 5 up to day 15. Each bulk clonotype received a CD4 or CD8 identity based on whether the sequenced CD4 or CD8 repertoire contained that clonotype at higher abundance. TCRdb reprocessing: public reads trimmed at Q25 with fastp, clones called with MiXCR, in-frame beta chains kept. Records with the same CDR3 protein are collapsed into one entry carrying the most frequent genes and DNA. The V and J calls, along with clone size, are taken from TCRdb and not from the paper's own processing. The sample records some 110,000 distinct CDR3 sequences, roughly 7.9% of which are singletons. The biggest ten clones account for approximately 2.7% of the sample.

V is cut back by 3 bases and J by 2 bases, with 4 bases in the junction unmatched. Reading from cysteine to phenylalanine, the CDR3 counts 15 amino acids. Only the CDR3 portion is preserved as DNA: 45 bases, with reading frame beginning at the first base. According to the germline V gene, CDR1 reads KGHSH and CDR2 reads LQKENI. The treatment or condition label corresponds to: live attenuated yellow fever vaccine strain. A standard Ficoll-Paque protocol was used to isolate PBMCs from peripheral blood. Dynabeads CD4 and CD8 positive selection kits were used to isolate CD4 and CD8 T-cell fractions. TriZol was used to extract RNA from bulk PBMCs, CD4 and CD8 fractions, and dextramer-positive and dextramer-negative fractions. This clonotype has at least ten counts. The target of this receptor is not known. Per-base qualities were not stored, and no clone one base away is much larger.

This clonotype originated in a man younger than 30 who received the YFV17D yellow fever vaccine. The chain links TRBV18 with TRBJ2-1; TRBD1 lines up with 7 middle nucleotides. This specimen was CD4+ T cells sorted from PBMCs, taken around 45 days after the first yellow fever vaccination. The DNA sequence is as follows: TGTGCCAGCTCACCCCGGGACAGCGCCTACAATGAGCAGTTCTTC. Its translation is CASSPRDSAYNEQFF.